This is a list of T cell receptor beta chains from one sample in a study of blood T cell repertoires in COVID-19. Method: immunoSEQ multiplex PCR; TCRdb's copy keeps in-frame clones and lacks some. The table has 140,000 to 150,000 clones, roughly 90% seen once. The sequenced material came from PBMCs or T cells enriched from blood (not recorded which). All receptors derive from a woman aged 25 to 45 with acute COVID-19. Each CDR3 is given with its conserved first and last residue. Fields, in order: D gene, J gene, V gene, clone size, CDR3 protein, CDR3 DNA. The D gene is left open where the match is weak. A row's size may be missing; if present it is once, few, many or a size class.

>-|TRBJ1-2|TRBV7-8|-
CASSLERGGYTF
TGTGCCAGCAGCTTAGAGCGGGGAGGCTACACCTTC
>TRBD2|TRBJ2-7|TRBV30|-
CAWSVLTSGRVGSYEQYF
TGTGCCTGGAGTGTTCTAACTAGCGGGAGGGTCGGTTCCTACGAGCAGTACTTC
>TRBD1|TRBJ1-5|TRBV27|few
CASSLSRQGSGANQPQHF
TGTGCCAGCAGTTTATCGCGACAGGGAAGTGGGGCCAATCAGCCCCAGCATTTT
>TRBD1|TRBJ2-7|TRBV25-1|-
CASSEYSGTGSYEQYF
TGTGCCAGCAGTGAATATAGTGGGACAGGGTCCTACGAGCAGTACTTC
>-|TRBJ1-6|TRBV15|-
CATSRDNSGSSYNSPLHF
TGTGCCACCAGCAGAGATAATTCCGGGAGCTCCTATAATTCACCCCTCCACTTT
>TRBD2|TRBJ2-1|TRBV7-9|-
CASSLALAGSHNEQFF
TGTGCCAGCAGCTTAGCACTAGCGGGTTCCCACAATGAGCAGTTCTTC
>-|TRBJ2-2|TRBV6-1|-
CASSDEYSLGELFF
TGTGCCAGCAGTGACGAGTACTCTCTCGGGGAGCTGTTTTTT
>-|TRBJ2-3|TRBV27|-
CASSFTVVTDTQYF
TGTGCCAGCAGTTTTACAGTGGTAACAGATACGCAGTATTTT
>TRBD1|TRBJ2-2|TRBV7-2|-
CASSVQGGSGELFF
TGTGCCAGCAGCGTACAGGGGGGTTCCGGGGAGCTGTTTTTT
>-|TRBJ2-2|TRBV5-1|-
CASSLVGGGASTGELFF
TGCGCCAGCAGCTTGGTGGGGGGAGGAGCGAGCACCGGGGAGCTGTTTTTT
>TRBD1|TRBJ2-7|TRBV6-5|-
CASSWDSSYEQYF
TGTGCCAGCAGTTGGGACAGCTCCTACGAGCAGTACTTC
>-|TRBJ1-2|TRBV28|-
CASSLAPGNYGYTF
TGTGCCAGCAGTTTAGCCCCAGGGAACTATGGCTACACCTTC
>TRBD1|TRBJ1-5|TRBV6-2/TRBV6-3|-
CASSLAGGSNQPQHF
TGTGCCAGCAGTTTGGCAGGGGGTAGCAATCAGCCCCAGCATTTT
>TRBD1|TRBJ1-5|TRBV7-9|-
CASSFQGTGGYNQPQHF
TGTGCCAGCAGCTTCCAAGGGACAGGGGGATACAATCAGCCCCAGCATTTT
>-|TRBJ2-3|TRBV27|-
CASSLSSSLDTQYF
TGTGCCAGCAGTTTGTCTTCTAGTTTGGATACGCAGTATTTT
>-|TRBJ1-6|TRBV28|-
CASSPTGWDSPLHF
TGTGCCAGCAGTCCTACAGGGTGGGATTCACCCCTCCACTTT
>-|TRBJ2-5|TRBV7-2|-
CASSLALSRQETQYF
TGTGCCAGCAGCTTAGCGCTTAGCCGCCAAGAGACCCAGTACTTC
>-|TRBJ2-1|TRBV9|-
CASSVIGSANEQFF
TGTGCCAGCAGCGTCATCGGGAGTGCCAATGAGCAGTTCTTC
>-|TRBJ1-6|TRBV2|-
CASSGDRFGNSPLHF
TGTGCCAGCAGTGGCGACAGGTTTGGGAATTCACCCCTCCACTTT
>-|TRBJ1-1|TRBV5-1|-
CASSSRVLNTEAFF
TGCGCCAGCAGCTCGCGGGTCCTGAACACTGAAGCTTTCTTT
>TRBD1|TRBJ1-4|TRBV18|-
CASSPDRVTNEKLFF
TGTGCCAGCTCACCCGACAGGGTGACTAATGAAAAACTGTTTTTT
>-|TRBJ2-5|TRBV2|-
CASSPRETQYF
TGTGCCAGCAGCCCTCGAGAGACCCAGTACTTC
>TRBD1|TRBJ2-3|TRBV5-1|few
CASSLGFGTGGTDTQYF
TGCGCCAGCAGCTTGGGGTTTGGGACAGGGGGTACAGATACGCAGTATTTT
>-|TRBJ1-3|TRBV3-1/TRBV3-2|-
CASSNGQGGNTIYF
TGTGCCAGCAGCAACGGCCAGGGAGGAAACACCATATATTTT
>TRBD1|TRBJ1-2|TRBV19|-
CASSTAVPGQGIGVYGYTF
TGTGCCAGTAGTACGGCCGTACCGGGACAGGGCATTGGGGTCTATGGCTACACCTTC
>TRBD1|TRBJ1-1|TRBV7-2|few
CASSPQGDTEAFF
TGTGCCAGCAGTCCGCAGGGGGACACTGAAGCTTTCTTT
>TRBD1|TRBJ2-1|TRBV5-1|-
CASTRTGGINEQFF
TGCGCCAGCACCCGGACAGGGGGTATCAATGAGCAGTTCTTC
>-|TRBJ1-5|TRBV2|-
CASRTTGISNQPQHF
TGTGCCAGCAGGACCACAGGAATTAGCAATCAGCCCCAGCATTTT
>-|TRBJ1-5|TRBV27|-
CASSLWGHSNQPQHF
TGTGCCAGCAGTTTGTGGGGGCATAGCAATCAGCCCCAGCATTTT
>-|TRBJ1-1|TRBV2|-
CASRGGRMNTEAFF
TGTGCCAGCAGGGGGGGACGGATGAACACTGAAGCTTTCTTT
>-|TRBJ1-5|TRBV7-2|-
CASSSTSFGSQPQHF
TGTGCCAGCAGTTCAACTTCTTTCGGGAGCCAGCCCCAGCATTTT
>-|TRBJ1-5|TRBV4-1|-
CASSHSGPGNQPQHF
TGCGCCAGCAGCCACAGCGGGCCAGGGAATCAGCCCCAGCATTTT
>-|TRBJ1-1|TRBV28|-
CASWGVAGGTEAFF
TGTGCCAGCTGGGGGGTGGCGGGGGGCACTGAAGCTTTCTTT
>-|TRBJ2-2|TRBV28|-
CASSPGPGRGNTGELFF
TGTGCCAGCAGTCCCGGGCCAGGAAGGGGGAACACCGGGGAGCTGTTTTTT
>TRBD2|TRBJ2-7|TRBV25-1|-
CASSEPGGLREQYF
TGTGCCAGCAGTGAACCGGGGGGGCTGCGCGAGCAGTACTTC
>-|TRBJ1-1|TRBV10-3|-
CAISESAGRGNTEAFF
TGTGCCATCAGTGAGTCGGCGGGGCGCGGGAACACTGAAGCTTTCTTT
>-|TRBJ2-7|TRBV14|-
CASSQDIGAYEQYF
TGTGCCAGCAGCCAAGACATCGGAGCCTACGAGCAGTACTTC
>-|TRBJ1-2|TRBV7-2|-
CASSLASREDGYTF
TGTGCCAGCAGCTTAGCTTCCAGGGAGGACGGCTACACCTTC
>TRBD2|TRBJ2-7|TRBV28|once
CASSPSFSGGFYEQYF
TGTGCCAGCAGTCCTTCTTTTTCGGGGGGGTTCTACGAGCAGTACTTC